The TCR beta chain described here comes from a study of shared clonotypes between healthy human individuals. General study points: Few donors restricted represented genetic and exposure-history diversity.

On sorted subsets, replicate PCRs used 200 to 250 ng DNA, or about 30,000 T cell genomes. Sequenced by immunoSEQ multiplex PCR; TCRdb stores in-frame clones only, minus some. The repertoire includes hundreds of thousands of clones, about 96% of them detected once, and less than 0.12% sits in the top ten. Only one count was recorded for this clone. Antigen unknown. Germline assignment: CDR1 SGHTA and CDR2 FQGTGA. The V gene end was trimmed by 3 bases and the J gene end by 6 bases; junction bases not matched to a gene: 1. CDR3 size: 13 residues. CD45RO-negative CD8 cells positively selected for CCR7 made up the naive population, which excluded terminally differentiated effector memory CD45RA+ cells.

Sequencing was carried out using naive CD8+ T cells sorted from blood. The source is a woman aged 25 to 39 in good health. V and J are TRBV7-3 and TRBJ1-2; 10 nucleotides match TRBD1. The CDR3 loop is CASSFGTGDGYTF. For the CDR3, the DNA is TGTGCCAGCAGCTTCGGGACAGGGGATGGCTACACCTTC. Drawing the rest from reference TRBV7-3 and TRBJ1-2, the complete variable domain is GAGVSQTPSNKVTEKGKYVELRCDPISGHTALYWYRQSLGQGPEFLIYFQGTGAADDSGLPNDRFFAVRPEGSVSTLKIQRTERGDSAVYLCASSFGTGDGYTFGSGTRLTVV.